This T cell receptor beta chain was recorded in a study of Graves' ophthalmopathy and Graves' hyperthyroidism. Amplification from RNA transcripts yielded the TCR beta CDR3 regions. Second-round multiplex PCR came after first-round RT-PCR with HTBI primers. TCRdb fed the multiplex PCR reads into MiXCR, producing one record per CDR3 protein. The sample lists around 340,000 distinct CDR3 sequences, 17% occurring once. Presentation of ophthalmopathy in the donors involved moderate-to-severe activity, CAS ≥3, NOSPECS ≥4 and a duration under 3 months. Ineligible for inclusion were patients with other autoimmune diseases, uncontrolled infections, pregnancy or lactation. PBMCs stemmed from roughly 9.7 ml of fresh peripheral blood. Points from the study as a whole: Progression of ophthalmopathy was predicted by the model with roughly 70% sensitivity and around 77% specificity.

This clonotype came up many times. Its antigen is undetermined. Germline V gives CDR1 MNHEY, CDR2 SVGAGI. Trimming at V came to 4 bases and at J to 5 bases, leaving 4 bases not matched to a gene. This CDR3 spans 16 amino acids. The chain links TRBV6-5 to TRBJ2-5, with 16 nucleotides matching TRBD2. The clonotype was recovered from an adult man with Graves' ophthalmopathy. Sample: peripheral blood. CDR3 in amino acids: CASSLGTSGGVETQYF. CDR3 bases: TGTGCCAGCAGTTTGGGGACTAGCGGGGGGGTTGAGACCCAGTACTTC.